These T cell receptor beta chains were read from a single sample in a study of post-analysis software for immune sequencing data. In TCRdb, the PCR reads were re-called with MiXCR into one record per CDR3 protein. The sample yields fewer than 700,000 distinct CDR3 sequences, roughly 47% seen once. Sequencing used blood. The receptors derive from a girl under 18 with multiple sclerosis. The CDR3 runs from the conserved cysteine through the conserved F or W. The order of the fields is J gene, D gene, clone size, V gene, CDR3 protein, CDR3 DNA. The D gene is left open where the match is weak. The listing skips clone size in some rows; elsewhere it reads once, few, many or a size class.

j_call: TRBJ2-1
d_call: NA
clone_size: NA
v_call: TRBV11-2
cdr3_aa: CASSEPRDSYNEQFF
cdr3_nt: TGTGCCAGCAGCGAACCAAGGGATTCCTACAATGAGCAGTTCTTC

j_call: TRBJ2-5
d_call: TRBD2
clone_size: few
v_call: TRBV12-3/TRBV12-4
cdr3_aa: CASTDSGRSETQYF
cdr3_nt: TGTGCCAGCACCGATAGCGGGAGAAGCGAGACCCAGTACTTC

j_call: TRBJ2-7
d_call: NA
clone_size: once
v_call: TRBV3-1
cdr3_aa: CASSQDRELAGEQYF
cdr3_nt: TGTGCCAGCAGCCAAGATCGGGAACTAGCTGGCGAGCAGTACTTC

j_call: TRBJ2-7
d_call: TRBD1
clone_size: NA
v_call: TRBV10-3
cdr3_aa: CAISGQAFSYEQYF
cdr3_nt: TGTGCCATCAGCGGACAGGCCTTCTCCTACGAGCAGTACTTC

j_call: TRBJ1-2
d_call: TRBD1
clone_size: NA
v_call: TRBV4-1
cdr3_aa: CASSHGQGVRGYTF
cdr3_nt: TGCGCCAGCAGCCACGGACAGGGGGTTCGGGGCTACACCTTC

j_call: TRBJ2-7
d_call: NA
clone_size: few
v_call: TRBV6-5
cdr3_aa: CASNDRRAYNEQYF
cdr3_nt: TGTGCCAGCAACGACAGGAGGGCCTACAATGAGCAGTACTTC

j_call: TRBJ2-1
d_call: TRBD1
clone_size: NA
v_call: TRBV28
cdr3_aa: CASSPLPGGMGGNEQFF
cdr3_nt: TGTGCCAGCAGTCCATTACCAGGGGGCATGGGTGGAAATGAGCAGTTCTTC

j_call: TRBJ1-2
d_call: TRBD1
clone_size: NA
v_call: TRBV27
cdr3_aa: CASRQTGGMDGYTF
cdr3_nt: TGTGCCAGCAGACAGACAGGGGGCATGGATGGCTACACCTTC

j_call: TRBJ2-7
d_call: NA
clone_size: NA
v_call: TRBV20-1
cdr3_aa: CSATAQGYEQYF
cdr3_nt: TGCAGTGCCACAGCACAGGGCTACGAGCAGTACTTC

j_call: TRBJ2-7
d_call: TRBD1
clone_size: NA
v_call: TRBV12-3/TRBV12-4
cdr3_aa: CASSPGTGNRHEQYF
cdr3_nt: TGTGCCAGCAGCCCCGGGACAGGAAACAGACACGAGCAGTACTTC

j_call: TRBJ2-7
d_call: NA
clone_size: once
v_call: TRBV5-1
cdr3_aa: CASGLDGGAVYEQYF
cdr3_nt: TGCGCCAGCGGCTTGGATGGGGGGGCCGTTTACGAGCAGTACTTC

j_call: TRBJ1-2
d_call: NA
clone_size: NA
v_call: TRBV12-3/TRBV12-4
cdr3_aa: CASSLGGLWYDYGYTF
cdr3_nt: TGTGCCAGCAGTTTGGGGGGGCTTTGGTATGACTATGGCTACACCTTC

j_call: TRBJ1-5
d_call: NA
clone_size: NA
v_call: TRBV6-6
cdr3_aa: CASSSHGGWDQPQHF
cdr3_nt: TGTGCCAGCAGCTCTCACGGAGGCTGGGATCAGCCCCAGCATTTT

j_call: TRBJ2-1
d_call: NA
clone_size: NA
v_call: TRBV11-3
cdr3_aa: CASSLDRNNKQFF
cdr3_nt: TGTGCCAGCAGCTTAGATAGAAATAATAAGCAGTTCTTC

j_call: TRBJ2-5
d_call: NA
clone_size: NA
v_call: TRBV7-9
cdr3_aa: CASGRVGGGSETQYF
cdr3_nt: TGTGCCAGCGGACGGGTCGGGGGAGGTTCAGAGACCCAGTACTTC

j_call: TRBJ2-1
d_call: NA
clone_size: few
v_call: TRBV7-9
cdr3_aa: CASSLGRPEQFF
cdr3_nt: TGTGCCAGCAGCTTAGGGCGTCCTGAGCAGTTCTTC

j_call: TRBJ2-1
d_call: TRBD1
clone_size: NA
v_call: TRBV4-2
cdr3_aa: CASRRDRGPVAEQFF
cdr3_nt: TGTGCCAGCAGACGCGACAGGGGACCAGTCGCTGAGCAGTTCTTC

j_call: TRBJ2-3
d_call: TRBD1
clone_size: once
v_call: TRBV6-2/TRBV6-3
cdr3_aa: CASSYSRQGAAMGTDTQYF
cdr3_nt: TGTGCCAGCAGTTATTCTCGACAGGGGGCGGCCATGGGGACAGATACGCAGTATTTT

j_call: TRBJ1-2
d_call: NA
clone_size: NA
v_call: TRBV29-1
cdr3_aa: CSARSGRNYGYAF
cdr3_nt: TGCAGCGCCCGGTCGGGCAGAAACTATGGCTACGCCTTC

j_call: TRBJ1-2
d_call: NA
clone_size: NA
v_call: TRBV30
cdr3_aa: CAWSRQGYGNYGYTF
cdr3_nt: TGTGCCTGGAGTAGGCAGGGCTACGGGAACTATGGCTACACCTTC

j_call: TRBJ2-3
d_call: NA
clone_size: NA
v_call: TRBV29-1
cdr3_aa: CSGLRFGGTDTQYF
cdr3_nt: TGCAGCGGTCTTCGGTTCGGTGGCACAGATACGCAGTATTTT

j_call: TRBJ2-1
d_call: TRBD1
clone_size: NA
v_call: TRBV7-2
cdr3_aa: CASSSRGREQFF
cdr3_nt: TGTGCCAGCAGCTCCAGGGGGCGTGAGCAGTTCTTC

j_call: TRBJ2-1
d_call: NA
clone_size: few
v_call: TRBV12-3/TRBV12-4
cdr3_aa: CASTKTLYNEQFF
cdr3_nt: TGTGCCAGCACCAAGACTCTTTACAATGAGCAGTTCTTC

j_call: TRBJ2-7
d_call: TRBD2
clone_size: few
v_call: TRBV5-1
cdr3_aa: CASGGTTAFSYEQYF
cdr3_nt: TGCGCCAGCGGAGGGACTACCGCATTCTCCTACGAGCAGTACTTC

j_call: TRBJ2-3
d_call: TRBD2
clone_size: few
v_call: TRBV11-2
cdr3_aa: CASSLDPASGRYF
cdr3_nt: TGTGCCAGCAGCTTAGATCCGGCTAGCGGCCGGTATTTT

j_call: TRBJ2-7
d_call: NA
clone_size: NA
v_call: TRBV12-3/TRBV12-4
cdr3_aa: CASRPRDKGTREQYF
cdr3_nt: TGTGCCAGCAGGCCCCGGGACAAGGGTACTCGGGAGCAGTACTTC

j_call: TRBJ1-1
d_call: NA
clone_size: NA
v_call: TRBV5-6
cdr3_aa: CASSLWGLEAFF
cdr3_nt: TGTGCCAGCAGCTTATGGGGGCTAGAAGCTTTCTTT

j_call: TRBJ1-1
d_call: NA
clone_size: NA
v_call: TRBV5-1
cdr3_aa: CASSLSGETEAFF
cdr3_nt: TGCGCCAGCAGCTTGTCGGGGGAGACTGAAGCTTTCTTT

j_call: TRBJ2-6
d_call: NA
clone_size: few
v_call: TRBV7-9
cdr3_aa: CASAQRGPSGANVLTF
cdr3_nt: TGTGCCAGCGCTCAAAGGGGCCCCTCTGGGGCCAACGTCCTGACTTTC

j_call: TRBJ2-1
d_call: TRBD2
clone_size: NA
v_call: TRBV12-3/TRBV12-4
cdr3_aa: CASSEGSGTNSYNEQFF
cdr3_nt: TGTGCCAGCAGTGAAGGTAGCGGGACGAACTCCTACAATGAGCAGTTCTTC

j_call: TRBJ2-3
d_call: NA
clone_size: NA
v_call: TRBV12-3/TRBV12-4
cdr3_aa: CASSLSPRSTDAQYF
cdr3_nt: TGTGCCAGCAGCCTTAGCCCCCGAAGCACAGATGCGCAGTATTTT

j_call: TRBJ2-5
d_call: NA
clone_size: few
v_call: TRBV7-7
cdr3_aa: CASSAPPSETQYF
cdr3_nt: TGTGCCAGCAGCGCCCCTCCCTCTGAGACCCAGTACTTC

j_call: TRBJ2-1
d_call: NA
clone_size: NA
v_call: TRBV19
cdr3_aa: CASSISWGAEFYNEQFF
cdr3_nt: TGTGCCAGTAGTATATCGTGGGGAGCGGAATTCTACAATGAGCAGTTCTTC

j_call: TRBJ2-7
d_call: NA
clone_size: NA
v_call: TRBV12-3/TRBV12-4
cdr3_aa: CASSRQENYEQYF
cdr3_nt: TGTGCCAGCAGCCGACAGGAAAACTACGAGCAGTACTTC

j_call: TRBJ2-7
d_call: NA
clone_size: NA
v_call: TRBV5-1
cdr3_aa: CASSLGARTYEQYF
cdr3_nt: TGCGCCAGCAGCTTGGGGGCGAGGACCTACGAGCAGTACTTC

j_call: TRBJ1-5
d_call: NA
clone_size: few
v_call: TRBV6-5
cdr3_aa: CASSYLGFHGNQPQHF
cdr3_nt: TGTGCCAGCAGTTACCTGGGGTTTCATGGCAATCAGCCCCAGCATTTT

j_call: TRBJ2-1
d_call: NA
clone_size: NA
v_call: TRBV12-3/TRBV12-4
cdr3_aa: CASRTTGDNEQFF
cdr3_nt: TGTGCCAGCAGGACGACAGGAGACAATGAGCAGTTCTTC

j_call: TRBJ2-5
d_call: TRBD1
clone_size: NA
v_call: TRBV24-1
cdr3_aa: CATSDPEQGKETQYF
cdr3_nt: TGTGCCACCAGTGACCCAGAACAGGGGAAAGAGACCCAGTACTTC

j_call: TRBJ2-1
d_call: TRBD2
clone_size: few
v_call: TRBV4-1
cdr3_aa: CASSQGLAGGPSVNEQFF
cdr3_nt: TGCGCCAGCAGCCAAGGGTTAGCGGGAGGGCCGTCGGTAAATGAGCAGTTCTTC

j_call: TRBJ2-1
d_call: NA
clone_size: few
v_call: TRBV4-1
cdr3_aa: CASSQEPRTDSYNEQFF
cdr3_nt: TGCGCCAGCAGCCAAGAGCCCCGGACAGACTCCTACAATGAGCAGTTCTTC

j_call: TRBJ2-7
d_call: TRBD1
clone_size: many
v_call: TRBV16
cdr3_aa: CASSQSLTGLYEQYF
cdr3_nt: TGTGCCAGCAGCCAATCCCTGACAGGGCTCTACGAGCAGTACTTC

j_call: TRBJ2-7
d_call: TRBD2
clone_size: few
v_call: TRBV7-2
cdr3_aa: CASSLDLRLAGPEQYF
cdr3_nt: TGTGCCAGCAGCTTAGATTTGAGACTAGCGGGACCCGAGCAGTACTTC

j_call: TRBJ1-6
d_call: TRBD1
clone_size: NA
v_call: TRBV12-3/TRBV12-4
cdr3_aa: CASSLGQTNSPLHF
cdr3_nt: TGTGCCAGCAGTCTGGGACAGACAAATTCACCCCTCCACTTT

j_call: TRBJ2-7
d_call: NA
clone_size: NA
v_call: TRBV27
cdr3_aa: CASSLLGDTYEQYF
cdr3_nt: TGTGCCAGCAGTTTATTAGGCGATACCTACGAGCAGTACTTC

j_call: TRBJ1-1
d_call: NA
clone_size: NA
v_call: TRBV25-1
cdr3_aa: CASSTTGVNTEAFF
cdr3_nt: TGTGCCAGCAGCACGACAGGCGTGAACACTGAAGCTTTCTTT

j_call: TRBJ2-7
d_call: TRBD1
clone_size: many
v_call: TRBV27
cdr3_aa: CASSIGQGSYEQYF
cdr3_nt: TGTGCCAGCAGTATCGGACAGGGATCCTACGAGCAGTACTTC

j_call: TRBJ1-1
d_call: NA
clone_size: many
v_call: TRBV3-1
cdr3_aa: CASGVNTEAFF
cdr3_nt: TGTGCCAGCGGGGTGAACACTGAAGCTTTCTTT

j_call: TRBJ2-7
d_call: NA
clone_size: few
v_call: TRBV12-3/TRBV12-4
cdr3_aa: CASKGGPSSYEQYF
cdr3_nt: TGTGCCAGCAAGGGGGGACCGAGCTCCTACGAGCAGTACTTC

j_call: TRBJ2-1
d_call: NA
clone_size: few
v_call: TRBV20-1
cdr3_aa: CSADPGLRKAGYNEQFF
cdr3_nt: TGCAGTGCCGACCCGGGCCTCCGTAAAGCAGGGTACAATGAGCAGTTCTTC

j_call: TRBJ2-5
d_call: NA
clone_size: NA
v_call: TRBV7-2
cdr3_aa: CASSLAPAPGPETQYF
cdr3_nt: TGTGCCAGCAGCTTAGCGCCTGCCCCGGGACCGGAGACCCAGTACTTC

j_call: TRBJ2-1
d_call: NA
clone_size: NA
v_call: TRBV12-5
cdr3_aa: CASGLTHNEQFF
cdr3_nt: TGTGCTAGTGGTTTGACCCACAATGAGCAGTTCTTC

j_call: TRBJ2-6
d_call: NA
clone_size: NA
v_call: TRBV6-5
cdr3_aa: CASSYSTAGRSGANVLTF
cdr3_nt: TGTGCCAGCAGTTACTCGACGGCGGGGCGCTCTGGGGCCAACGTCCTGACTTTC

j_call: TRBJ2-3
d_call: NA
clone_size: NA
v_call: TRBV28
cdr3_aa: CASRPTKGPSTDTQYF
cdr3_nt: TGTGCCAGCAGGCCAACCAAGGGGCCGAGCACAGATACGCAGTATTTT